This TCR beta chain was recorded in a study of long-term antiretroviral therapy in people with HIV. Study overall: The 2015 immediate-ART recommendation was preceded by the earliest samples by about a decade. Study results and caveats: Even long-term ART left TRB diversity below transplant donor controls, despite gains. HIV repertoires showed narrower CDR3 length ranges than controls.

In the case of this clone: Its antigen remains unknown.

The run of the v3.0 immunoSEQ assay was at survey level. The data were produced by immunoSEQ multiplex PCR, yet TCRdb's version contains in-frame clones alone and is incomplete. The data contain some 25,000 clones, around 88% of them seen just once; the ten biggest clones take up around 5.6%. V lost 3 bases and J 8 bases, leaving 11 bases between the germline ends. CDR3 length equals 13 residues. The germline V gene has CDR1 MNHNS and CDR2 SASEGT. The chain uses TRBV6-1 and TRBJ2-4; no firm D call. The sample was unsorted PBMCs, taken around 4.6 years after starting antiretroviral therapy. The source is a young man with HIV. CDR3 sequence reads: CASSDRWMDIQYF. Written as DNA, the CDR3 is TGTGCCAGCAGTGACAGGTGGATGGACATTCAGTACTTC.